The T cell receptor (beta chain) described here comes from a study of control samples from healthy donors and cancer patients. The repertoire was sequenced with immunoSEQ multiplex PCR; TCRdb's copy has only in-frame clones and lacks some. Among about 180,000 clones listed, approximately 90% were seen once. The CDR3 is 13 amino acids. Trimming removed 5 bases at V and 8 bases at J, with 13 bases between. Germline CDR1 and CDR2: LGHNT and FRNRAP. The gene calls are TRBV12-5 and TRBJ2-1; D remains ambiguous. The source material was blood. The sequence was collected from a man aged 25-45 years in good health. In DNA, the CDR3 is TGTGCTAGTGGTAGAGACACGCTCCATGAGCAGTTCTTC. It codes for CASGRDTLHEQFF.